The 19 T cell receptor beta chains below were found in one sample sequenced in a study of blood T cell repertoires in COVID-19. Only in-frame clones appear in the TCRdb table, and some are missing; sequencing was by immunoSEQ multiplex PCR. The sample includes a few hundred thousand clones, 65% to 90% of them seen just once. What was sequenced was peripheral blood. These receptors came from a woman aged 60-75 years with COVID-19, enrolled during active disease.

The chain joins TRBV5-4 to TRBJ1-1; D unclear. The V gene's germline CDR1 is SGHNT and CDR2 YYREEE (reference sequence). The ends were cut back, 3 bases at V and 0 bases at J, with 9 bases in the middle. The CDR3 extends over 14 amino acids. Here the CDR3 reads CASSYWGVNTEAFF. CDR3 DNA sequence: TGTGCCAGCAGCTATTGGGGAGTGAACACTGAAGCTTTCTTT. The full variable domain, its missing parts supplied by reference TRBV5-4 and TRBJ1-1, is ETGVTQSPTHLIKTRGQQVTLRCSSQSGHNTVSWYQQALGQGPQFIFQYYREEENGRGNFPPRFSGLQFPNYSSELNVNALELDDSALYLCASSYWGVNTEAFFGQGTRLTVV.

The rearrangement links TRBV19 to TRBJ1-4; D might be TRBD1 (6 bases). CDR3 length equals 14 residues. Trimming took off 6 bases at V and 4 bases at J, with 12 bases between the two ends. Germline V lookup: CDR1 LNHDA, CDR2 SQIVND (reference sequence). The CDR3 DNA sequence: TGTGCCAGTAGCACTACAGGGTTTAATGAAAAACTGTTTTTT. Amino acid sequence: CASSTTGFNEKLFF. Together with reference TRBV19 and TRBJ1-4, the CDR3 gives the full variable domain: DGGITQSPKYLFRKEGQNVTLSCEQNLNHDAMYWYRQDPGQGLRLIYYSQIVNDFQKGDIAEGYSVSREKKESFPLTVTSAQKNPTAFYLCASSTTGFNEKLFFGSGTQLSVL.

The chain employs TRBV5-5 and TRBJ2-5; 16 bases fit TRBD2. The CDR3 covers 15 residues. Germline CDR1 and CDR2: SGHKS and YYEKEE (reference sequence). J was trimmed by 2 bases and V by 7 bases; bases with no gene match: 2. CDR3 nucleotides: TGTGCCAGCTCGGGACTAGCGGGGGGGCAAGAGACCCAGTACTTC. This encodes CASSGLAGGQETQYF. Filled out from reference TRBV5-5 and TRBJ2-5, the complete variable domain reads DAGVTQSPTHLIKTRGQQVTLRCSPISGHKSVSWYQQVLGQGPQFIFQYYEKEERGRGNFPDRFSARQFPNYSSELNVNALLLGDSALYLCASSGLAGGQETQYFGPGTRLLVL.

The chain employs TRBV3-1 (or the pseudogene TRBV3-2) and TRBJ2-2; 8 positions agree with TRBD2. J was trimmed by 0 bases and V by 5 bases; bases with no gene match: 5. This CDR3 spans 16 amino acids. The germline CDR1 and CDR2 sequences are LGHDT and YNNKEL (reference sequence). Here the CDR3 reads CASSTPGGTNTGELFF. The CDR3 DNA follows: TGTGCCAGCAGCACTCCGGGAGGGACGAACACCGGGGAGCTGTTTTTT.

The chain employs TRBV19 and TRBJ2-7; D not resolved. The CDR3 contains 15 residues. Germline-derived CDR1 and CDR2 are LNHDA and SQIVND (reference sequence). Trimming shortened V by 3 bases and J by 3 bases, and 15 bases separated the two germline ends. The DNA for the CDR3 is TGTGCCAGTAGTATGGTCCCCACTTACGACTACGAGCAGTACTTC. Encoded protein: CASSMVPTYDYEQYF. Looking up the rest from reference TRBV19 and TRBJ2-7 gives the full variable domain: DGGITQSPKYLFRKEGQNVTLSCEQNLNHDAMYWYRQDPGQGLRLIYYSQIVNDFQKGDIAEGYSVSREKKESFPLTVTSAQKNPTAFYLCASSMVPTYDYEQYFGPGTRLTVT.

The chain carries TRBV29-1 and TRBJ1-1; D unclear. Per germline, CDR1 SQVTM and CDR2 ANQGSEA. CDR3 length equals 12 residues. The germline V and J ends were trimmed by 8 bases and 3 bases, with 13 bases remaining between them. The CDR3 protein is CSPSREYTEAFF. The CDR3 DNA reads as TGCAGCCCCTCGAGGGAGTACACTGAAGCTTTCTTT.

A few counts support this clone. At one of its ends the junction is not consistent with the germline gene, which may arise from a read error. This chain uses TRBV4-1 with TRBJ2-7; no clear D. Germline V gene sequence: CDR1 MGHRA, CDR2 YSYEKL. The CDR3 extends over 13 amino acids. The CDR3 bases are TGCGCCACCAGCCCAGGCAGGTCCTACGAGCAGTACTTC. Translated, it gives CATSPGRSYEQYF.

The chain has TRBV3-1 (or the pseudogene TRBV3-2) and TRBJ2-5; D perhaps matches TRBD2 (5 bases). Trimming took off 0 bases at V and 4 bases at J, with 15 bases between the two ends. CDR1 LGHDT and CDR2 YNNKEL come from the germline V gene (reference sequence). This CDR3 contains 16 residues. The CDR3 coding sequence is TGTGCCAGCAGCCAAGAATTACGGGAATGGGGAGAGACCCAGTACTTC. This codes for CASSQELREWGETQYF.

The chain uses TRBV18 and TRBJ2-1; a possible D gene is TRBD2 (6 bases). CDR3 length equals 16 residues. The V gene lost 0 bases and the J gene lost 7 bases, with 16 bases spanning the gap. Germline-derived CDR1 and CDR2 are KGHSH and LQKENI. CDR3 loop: CASSPPGGGFGNEQFF. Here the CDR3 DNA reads TGTGCCAGCTCACCACCCGGGGGAGGTTTCGGGAATGAGCAGTTCTTC.

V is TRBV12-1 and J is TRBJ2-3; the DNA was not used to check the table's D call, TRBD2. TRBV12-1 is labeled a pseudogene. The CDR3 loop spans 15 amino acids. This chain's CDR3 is CASSFAVAGSDTQYF. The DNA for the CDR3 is TGTGCCAGCAGCTTTGCGGTAGCGGGGTCAGATACGCAGTATTTT.

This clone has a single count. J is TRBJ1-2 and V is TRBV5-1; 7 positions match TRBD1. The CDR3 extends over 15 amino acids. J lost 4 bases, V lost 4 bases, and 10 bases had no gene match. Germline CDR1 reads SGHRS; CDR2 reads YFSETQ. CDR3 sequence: CASSNWDSTTYGYTF. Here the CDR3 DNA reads TGCGCCAGCAGCAATTGGGACAGCACTACCTATGGCTACACCTTC.

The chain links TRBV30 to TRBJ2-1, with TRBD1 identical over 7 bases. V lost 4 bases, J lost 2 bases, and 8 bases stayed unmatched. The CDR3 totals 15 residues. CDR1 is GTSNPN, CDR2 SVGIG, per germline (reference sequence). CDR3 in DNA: TGTGCCTGGATTAGGGGGCAGGGGCCCTACAATGAGCAGTTCTTC. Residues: CAWIRGQGPYNEQFF.

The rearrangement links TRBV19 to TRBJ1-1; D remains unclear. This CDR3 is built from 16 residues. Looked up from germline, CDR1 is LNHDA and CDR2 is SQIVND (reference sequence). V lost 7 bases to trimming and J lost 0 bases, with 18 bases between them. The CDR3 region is CASTSEGSTLNTEAFF. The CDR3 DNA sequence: TGTGCCAGTACCAGCGAGGGTAGCACCCTGAACACTGAAGCTTTCTTT. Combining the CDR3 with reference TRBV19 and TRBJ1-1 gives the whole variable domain DGGITQSPKYLFRKEGQNVTLSCEQNLNHDAMYWYRQDPGQGLRLIYYSQIVNDFQKGDIAEGYSVSREKKESFPLTVTSAQKNPTAFYLCASTSEGSTLNTEAFFGQGTRLTVV.

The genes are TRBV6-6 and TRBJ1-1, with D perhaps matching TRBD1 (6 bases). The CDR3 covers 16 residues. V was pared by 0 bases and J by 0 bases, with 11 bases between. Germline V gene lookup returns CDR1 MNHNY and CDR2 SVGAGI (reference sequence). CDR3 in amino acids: CASSYSTTGMNTEAFF. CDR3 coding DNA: TGTGCCAGCAGTTACTCGACAACAGGGATGAACACTGAAGCTTTCTTT.

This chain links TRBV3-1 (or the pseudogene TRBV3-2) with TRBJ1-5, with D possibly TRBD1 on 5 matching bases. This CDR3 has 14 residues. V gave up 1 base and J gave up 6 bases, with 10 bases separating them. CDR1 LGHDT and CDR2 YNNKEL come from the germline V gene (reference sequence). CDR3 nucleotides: TGTGCCAGCAGCCAAGCCAGGCAGGGTCAGCCCCAGCATTTT. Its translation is CASSQARQGQPQHF.

The CDR3 DNA reads as TGTGCCAGCAGCCCCCAGGAGGTGAACACTGAAGCTTTCTTT. Residues: CASSPQEVNTEAFF. V gene TRBV7-8 combines with J gene TRBJ1-1; D is undetermined. Per the germline V gene, CDR1 is SGHVS and CDR2 is FQNEAQ. V lost 5 bases and J 0 bases, leaving 10 bases between the germline ends. This CDR3 has 14 amino acids.

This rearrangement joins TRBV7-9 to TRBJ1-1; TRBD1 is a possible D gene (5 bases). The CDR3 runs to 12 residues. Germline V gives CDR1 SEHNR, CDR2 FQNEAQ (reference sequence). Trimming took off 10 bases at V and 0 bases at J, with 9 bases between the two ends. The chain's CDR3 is CAKDSLNTEAFF. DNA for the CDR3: TGTGCCAAAGACAGCTTGAACACTGAAGCTTTCTTT. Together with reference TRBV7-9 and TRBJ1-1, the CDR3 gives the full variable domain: DTGVSQNPRHKITKRGQNVTFRCDPISEHNRLYWYRQTLGQGPEFLTYFQNEAQLEKSRLLSDRFSAERPKGSFSTLEIQRTEQGDSAMYLCAKDSLNTEAFFGQGTRLTVV.

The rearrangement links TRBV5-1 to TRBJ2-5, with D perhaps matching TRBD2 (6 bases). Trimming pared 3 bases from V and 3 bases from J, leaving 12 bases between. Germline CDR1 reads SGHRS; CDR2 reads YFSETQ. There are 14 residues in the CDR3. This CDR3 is CASSYAGTEETQYF. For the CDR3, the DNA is TGCGCCAGCAGCTATGCCGGGACTGAAGAGACCCAGTACTTC.

This chain's CDR3 is CASSFVAGGPIGTQYF. The CDR3 DNA is TGTGCCAGCAGCTTTGTAGCGGGGGGGCCGATTGGGACCCAGTACTTC. This chain joins TRBV7-3 and TRBJ2-5; the match to TRBD2 covers 11 bases. This CDR3 region has 16 residues. V was pared by 3 bases and J by 7 bases, with 10 bases of the junction left unmatched. Germline values: CDR1 SGHTA, CDR2 FQGTGA.